This T cell receptor (beta chain) was sequenced for a study of blood T cell repertoires in COVID-19. At the level of the study: The origin of the acute and convalescent COVID-19 samples was the United States, Italy and Spain.

Some clones are missing from TCRdb's copy, which holds only in-frame ones; the method was immunoSEQ multiplex PCR. The sample contains roughly 210,000 clones, roughly 90% of which appear only once. V shed 5 bases, J shed 1 base, and the junction held 4 bases outside the gene matches. Germline V gives CDR1 MNHEY, CDR2 SVGEGT. This CDR3 region has 14 residues. What was sequenced was peripheral blood. This clonotype was obtained from a man aged 70-80 years with acute or convalescent COVID-19. The rearrangement uses TRBV6-2 or TRBV6-3 and TRBJ1-1; 7 nucleotides match TRBD1. The CDR3 DNA follows: TGTGCCAGCAGTCTACGACAGGGGAACACTGAAGCTTTCTTT. Its translation is CASSLRQGNTEAFF.